This T cell receptor beta chain is drawn from a study of control samples from healthy donors and cancer patients. Germline V gene sequence: CDR1 LNHDA, CDR2 SQIVND (reference sequence). The J segment lost 10 bases and the V segment lost 3 bases, leaving 8 bases of the junction unmatched. The CDR3 has 15 amino acids. This clone was seen a single time. Assay: immunoSEQ multiplex PCR; the TCRdb copy retains only in-frame clones and omits some. The data show tens of thousands of clones, with roughly 89% seen just once and about 9.5% held by the top ten. The clonotype comes from a woman in her fifties or sixties with colorectal cancer. The V gene is TRBV19, the J gene TRBJ1-6, with 8 nucleotides matching TRBD1. The sequenced sample consisted of PBMCs. This CDR3 reads CASSMRETGESPLHF. For the CDR3, the DNA is TGTGCCAGTAGTATGCGGGAGACAGGGGAATCACCCCTCCACTTT.